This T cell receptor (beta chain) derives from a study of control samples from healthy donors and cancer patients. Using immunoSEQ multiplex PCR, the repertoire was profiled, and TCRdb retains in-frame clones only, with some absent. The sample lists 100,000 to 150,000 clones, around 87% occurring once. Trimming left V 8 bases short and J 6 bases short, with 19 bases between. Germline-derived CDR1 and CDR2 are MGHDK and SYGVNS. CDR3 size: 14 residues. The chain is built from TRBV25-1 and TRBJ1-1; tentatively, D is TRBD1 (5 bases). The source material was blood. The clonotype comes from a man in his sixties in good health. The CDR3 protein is CASGGGSEGAEAFF. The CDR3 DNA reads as TGTGCCAGCGGGGGAGGTTCGGAAGGCGCTGAAGCTTTCTTT. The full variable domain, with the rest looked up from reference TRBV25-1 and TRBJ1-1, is EADIYQTPRYLVIGTGKKITLECSQTMGHDKMYWYQQDPGMELHLIHYSYGVNSTEKGDLSSESTVSRIRTEHFPLTLESARPSHTSQYLCASGGGSEGAEAFFGQGTRLTVV.